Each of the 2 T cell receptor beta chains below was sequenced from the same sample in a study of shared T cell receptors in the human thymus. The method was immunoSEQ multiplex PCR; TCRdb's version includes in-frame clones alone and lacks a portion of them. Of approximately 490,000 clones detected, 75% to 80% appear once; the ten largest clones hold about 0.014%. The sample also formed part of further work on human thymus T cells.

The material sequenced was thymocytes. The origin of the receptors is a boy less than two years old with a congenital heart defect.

The CDR3 DNA reads TGTGCCAGTAGTATTGAGGGGGCCACTGAAGCTTTCTTT. Translation gives CASSIEGATEAFF. This sequence joins TRBV19 and TRBJ1-1; 7 bases fit TRBD1. The V segment lost 3 bases and the J segment 4 bases; nucleotides outside the gene matches: 2. The CDR3 is made up of 13 amino acids. Germline V gene sequence: CDR1 LNHDA, CDR2 SQIVND (reference sequence).

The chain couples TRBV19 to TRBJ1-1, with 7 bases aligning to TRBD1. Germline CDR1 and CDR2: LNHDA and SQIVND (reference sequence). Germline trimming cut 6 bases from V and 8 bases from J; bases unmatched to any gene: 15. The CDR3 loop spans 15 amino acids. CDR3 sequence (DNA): TGTGCCAGTAGAACGACGTCTCTCCGGGACAGCGAAGCTTTCTTT. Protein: CASRTTSLRDSEAFF.